Listed below are T cell receptor beta chains from one sample, sequenced in a study of blood T cell repertoires in COVID-19. The table came from immunoSEQ multiplex PCR; TCRdb's copy has only in-frame clones and leaves some out. Of roughly 330,000 clones listed, over 70% are singletons. The material sequenced was PBMCs or T cells enriched from blood (not recorded which). The receptors shown here come from a man between 25 and 39 years old who had recovered from COVID-19. Both conserved end residues are part of each CDR3. A D gene is named only where the DNA matches it firmly. Clone size is given for some rows only: seen once, a few or many times, or a class if the clone is expanded.

D gene: TRBD1
clone size: NA
V gene: TRBV5-6
J gene: TRBJ2-1
CDR3 protein: CASSPGQGAGNEQFF
CDR3 DNA: TGTGCCAGCAGCCCGGGACAGGGGGCTGGCAATGAGCAGTTCTTC

D gene: NA
clone size: NA
V gene: TRBV20-1
J gene: TRBJ1-6
CDR3 protein: CSASRTNDSPLHF
CDR3 DNA: TGCAGTGCTAGTCGGACTAACGATTCACCCCTCCACTTT

D gene: TRBD1
clone size: NA
V gene: TRBV28
J gene: TRBJ1-1
CDR3 protein: CASSPGGSEAFF
CDR3 DNA: TGTGCCAGCAGCCCAGGGGGCTCTGAAGCTTTCTTT

D gene: TRBD1
clone size: NA
V gene: TRBV24-1
J gene: TRBJ1-1
CDR3 protein: CATARDSEAFF
CDR3 DNA: TGTGCCACCGCCCGGGACAGTGAAGCTTTCTTT

D gene: TRBD1
clone size: NA
V gene: TRBV19
J gene: TRBJ1-5
CDR3 protein: CASEQGRRFNQPQHF
CDR3 DNA: TGTGCCAGCGAACAGGGGAGGCGATTCAATCAGCCCCAGCATTTT

D gene: NA
clone size: NA
V gene: TRBV12-3/TRBV12-4
J gene: TRBJ1-2
CDR3 protein: CASRQTEGGGYTF
CDR3 DNA: TGTGCCAGCAGGCAAACAGAGGGCGGCGGCTACACCTTC

D gene: NA
clone size: NA
V gene: TRBV9
J gene: TRBJ2-2
CDR3 protein: CASSLSGAGELFF
CDR3 DNA: TGTGCCAGCAGTCTTTCGGGGGCCGGGGAGCTGTTTTTT

D gene: NA
clone size: NA
V gene: TRBV12-3/TRBV12-4
J gene: TRBJ1-2
CDR3 protein: CASSFPQGGYTF
CDR3 DNA: TGTGCCAGCAGTTTCCCACAGGGCGGCTACACCTTC

D gene: NA
clone size: once
V gene: TRBV6-6
J gene: TRBJ2-3
CDR3 protein: CASSYSIGVRTDTQYF
CDR3 DNA: TGTGCCAGCAGTTACTCGATAGGGGTTCGCACAGATACGCAGTATTTT

D gene: TRBD2
clone size: NA
V gene: TRBV11-3
J gene: TRBJ2-1
CDR3 protein: CASSSEPASGAFDEQFF
CDR3 DNA: TGTGCCAGCAGCTCTGAGCCCGCTAGCGGGGCTTTTGATGAGCAGTTCTTC

D gene: NA
clone size: NA
V gene: TRBV12-3/TRBV12-4
J gene: TRBJ2-5
CDR3 protein: CASSPGQSAQYF
CDR3 DNA: TGTGCCAGCAGTCCCGGACAGAGTGCCCAGTACTTC

D gene: NA
clone size: NA
V gene: TRBV11-3
J gene: TRBJ2-7
CDR3 protein: CASSELAGTYEQYF
CDR3 DNA: TGTGCCAGCAGCGAACTGGCAGGGACCTACGAGCAGTACTTC

D gene: NA
clone size: NA
V gene: TRBV11-2
J gene: TRBJ2-1
CDR3 protein: CASSLQVNEQFF
CDR3 DNA: TGTGCCAGCAGCTTACAGGTCAATGAGCAGTTCTTC

D gene: NA
clone size: many
V gene: TRBV6-1
J gene: TRBJ2-6
CDR3 protein: CASSEAQSGANVLTF
CDR3 DNA: TGTGCCAGCAGTGAAGCACAGTCAGGGGCCAACGTCCTGACTTTC

D gene: NA
clone size: NA
V gene: TRBV2
J gene: TRBJ2-7
CDR3 protein: CASIPGGGHLSYEQYF
CDR3 DNA: TGTGCCAGCATCCCGGGGGGCGGGCACCTGTCCTACGAGCAGTACTTC

D gene: TRBD1
clone size: NA
V gene: TRBV10-1
J gene: TRBJ2-7
CDR3 protein: CASSDAGTGGYEQYF
CDR3 DNA: TGCGCCAGCAGTGACGCCGGGACAGGGGGCTACGAGCAGTACTTC

D gene: TRBD1
clone size: NA
V gene: TRBV4-2
J gene: TRBJ1-4
CDR3 protein: CASSYRDSITATNEKLFF
CDR3 DNA: TGTGCCAGCAGCTATCGGGACAGTATAACTGCAACTAATGAAAAACTGTTTTTT

D gene: TRBD1
clone size: NA
V gene: TRBV18
J gene: TRBJ1-5
CDR3 protein: CASSPGQGGNQPQHF
CDR3 DNA: TGTGCCAGCTCACCGGGACAGGGGGGCAATCAGCCCCAGCATTTT

D gene: TRBD2
clone size: NA
V gene: TRBV27
J gene: TRBJ2-7
CDR3 protein: CASSLAGGPFYEQYF
CDR3 DNA: TGTGCCAGCAGTTTAGCGGGGGGGCCTTTCTACGAGCAGTACTTC

D gene: TRBD1
clone size: NA
V gene: TRBV27
J gene: TRBJ2-3
CDR3 protein: CASSIRSMTGPDTQYF
CDR3 DNA: TGTGCCAGCAGTATAAGGTCCATGACAGGGCCAGATACGCAGTATTTT

D gene: NA
clone size: NA
V gene: TRBV5-1
J gene: TRBJ2-7
CDR3 protein: CASSAQGGTYEQYF
CDR3 DNA: TGCGCCAGCAGCGCCCAAGGGGGTACATACGAGCAGTACTTC

D gene: TRBD1
clone size: NA
V gene: TRBV4-1
J gene: TRBJ1-4
CDR3 protein: CASSRTGLTGGYEKLFF
CDR3 DNA: TGCGCCAGCAGCCGGACGGGTCTGACAGGGGGATACGAAAAACTGTTTTTT

D gene: TRBD1
clone size: NA
V gene: TRBV13
J gene: TRBJ1-2
CDR3 protein: CASSLAPQGVANYGYTF
CDR3 DNA: TGTGCCAGCAGCTTAGCCCCCCAGGGGGTTGCTAACTATGGCTACACCTTC

D gene: NA
clone size: once
V gene: TRBV6-5
J gene: TRBJ2-1
CDR3 protein: CASSFAQGAKFF
CDR3 DNA: NA

D gene: TRBD1
clone size: NA
V gene: TRBV2
J gene: TRBJ2-7
CDR3 protein: CASSRGTGGHEQYF
CDR3 DNA: TGTGCCAGCAGCCGCGGGACAGGGGGCCACGAGCAGTACTTC

D gene: TRBD1
clone size: NA
V gene: TRBV2
J gene: TRBJ1-4
CDR3 protein: CASRGQGATNEKLFF
CDR3 DNA: TGTGCCAGCAGGGGACAGGGAGCAACTAATGAAAAACTGTTTTTT

D gene: NA
clone size: NA
V gene: TRBV18
J gene: TRBJ1-3
CDR3 protein: CASSPPGNAGNTIYF
CDR3 DNA: TGTGCCAGCTCACCACCGGGCAACGCTGGAAACACCATATATTTT

D gene: NA
clone size: NA
V gene: TRBV27
J gene: TRBJ1-5
CDR3 protein: CASSPAGGNQPQHF
CDR3 DNA: TGTGCCAGCAGTCCCGCCGGGGGCAATCAGCCCCAGCATTTT

D gene: TRBD1
clone size: NA
V gene: TRBV5-1
J gene: TRBJ1-2
CDR3 protein: CASSPTGAGYGYTF
CDR3 DNA: TGCGCCAGCAGCCCGACAGGGGCCGGGTATGGCTACACCTTC

D gene: NA
clone size: NA
V gene: TRBV3-1/TRBV3-2
J gene: TRBJ2-7
CDR3 protein: CASSQALTYEQYF
CDR3 DNA: TGTGCCAGCAGCCAAGCCCTTACCTACGAGCAGTACTTC

D gene: NA
clone size: NA
V gene: TRBV2
J gene: TRBJ2-3
CDR3 protein: CASSETPSTDTQYF
CDR3 DNA: TGTGCCAGCAGTGAAACTCCCAGCACAGATACGCAGTATTTT

D gene: TRBD2
clone size: NA
V gene: TRBV15
J gene: TRBJ2-3
CDR3 protein: CATSTTPRAGATDTQYF
CDR3 DNA: TGTGCCACCAGCACCACGCCTAGAGCGGGGGCCACAGATACGCAGTATTTT

D gene: TRBD2
clone size: NA
V gene: TRBV9
J gene: TRBJ2-3
CDR3 protein: CASSLPRGGFQPTDTQYF
CDR3 DNA: TGTGCCAGCAGCCTCCCCCGCGGGGGTTTTCAACCCACAGATACGCAGTATTTT

D gene: NA
clone size: NA
V gene: TRBV28
J gene: TRBJ2-2
CDR3 protein: CASSATGNTGELFF
CDR3 DNA: TGTGCCAGCAGTGCGACGGGGAACACCGGGGAGCTGTTTTTT